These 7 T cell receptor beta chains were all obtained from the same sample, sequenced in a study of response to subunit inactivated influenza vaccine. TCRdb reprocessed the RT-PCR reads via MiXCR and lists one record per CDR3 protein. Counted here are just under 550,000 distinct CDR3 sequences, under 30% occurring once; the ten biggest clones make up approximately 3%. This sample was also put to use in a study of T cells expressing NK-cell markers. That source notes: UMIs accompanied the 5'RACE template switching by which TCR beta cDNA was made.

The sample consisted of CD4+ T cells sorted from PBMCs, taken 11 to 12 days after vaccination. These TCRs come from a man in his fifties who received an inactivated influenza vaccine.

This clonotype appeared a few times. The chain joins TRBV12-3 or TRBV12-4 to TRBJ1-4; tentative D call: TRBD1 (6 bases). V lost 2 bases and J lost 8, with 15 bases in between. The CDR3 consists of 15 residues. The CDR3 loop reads CASSLSAGRGEKLFF. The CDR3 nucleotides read TGTGCCAGCAGTTTATCGGCAGGGAGGGGGGAAAAACTGTTTTTT.

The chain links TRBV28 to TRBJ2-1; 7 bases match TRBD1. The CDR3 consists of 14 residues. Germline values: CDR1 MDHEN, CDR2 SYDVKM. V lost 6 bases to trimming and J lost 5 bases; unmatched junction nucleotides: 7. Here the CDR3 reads CASRQGNADNEQFF. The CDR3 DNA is TGTGCCAGCAGACAGGGGAACGCCGACAATGAGCAGTTCTTC.

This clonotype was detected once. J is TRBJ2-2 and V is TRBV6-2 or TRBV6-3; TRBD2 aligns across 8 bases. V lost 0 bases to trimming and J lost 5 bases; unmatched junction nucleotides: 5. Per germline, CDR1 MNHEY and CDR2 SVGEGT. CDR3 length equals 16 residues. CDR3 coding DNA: TGTGCCAGCAGTTACTCAGCGGGGGTGGTGACCGGGGAGCTGTTTTTT. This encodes CASSYSAGVVTGELFF.

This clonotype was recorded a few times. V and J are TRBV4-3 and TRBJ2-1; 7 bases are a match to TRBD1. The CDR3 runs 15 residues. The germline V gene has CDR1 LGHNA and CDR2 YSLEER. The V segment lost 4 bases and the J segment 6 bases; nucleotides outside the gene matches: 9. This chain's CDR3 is CASSRGQFGVNEQFF. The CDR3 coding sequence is TGCGCCAGCAGCCGGGGACAGTTCGGGGTCAATGAGCAGTTCTTC.

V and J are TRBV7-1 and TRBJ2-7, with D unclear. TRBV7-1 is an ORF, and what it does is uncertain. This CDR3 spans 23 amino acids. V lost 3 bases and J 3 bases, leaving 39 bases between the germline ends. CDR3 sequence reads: CASSSEEIGPGTVALRKHYEQYF. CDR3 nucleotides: TGTGCCAGCAGCTCCGAGGAGATAGGACCGGGTACAGTTGCACTTAGAAAACACTACGAGCAGTACTTC.

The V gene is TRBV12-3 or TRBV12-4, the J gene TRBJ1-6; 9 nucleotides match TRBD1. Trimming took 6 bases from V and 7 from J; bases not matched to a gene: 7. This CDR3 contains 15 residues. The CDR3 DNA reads TGTGCCAGCAGCCTCCAGGGGACAGGGAATTCACCCCTCCACTTT. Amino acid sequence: CASSLQGTGNSPLHF.

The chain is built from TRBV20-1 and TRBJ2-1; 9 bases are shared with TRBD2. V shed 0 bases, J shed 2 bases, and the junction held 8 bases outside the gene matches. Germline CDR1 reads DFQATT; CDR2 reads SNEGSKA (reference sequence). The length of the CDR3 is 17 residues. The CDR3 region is CSARDHRTSATYNEQFF. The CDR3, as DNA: TGCAGTGCTAGAGATCACCGGACTAGCGCGACCTACAATGAGCAGTTCTTC.